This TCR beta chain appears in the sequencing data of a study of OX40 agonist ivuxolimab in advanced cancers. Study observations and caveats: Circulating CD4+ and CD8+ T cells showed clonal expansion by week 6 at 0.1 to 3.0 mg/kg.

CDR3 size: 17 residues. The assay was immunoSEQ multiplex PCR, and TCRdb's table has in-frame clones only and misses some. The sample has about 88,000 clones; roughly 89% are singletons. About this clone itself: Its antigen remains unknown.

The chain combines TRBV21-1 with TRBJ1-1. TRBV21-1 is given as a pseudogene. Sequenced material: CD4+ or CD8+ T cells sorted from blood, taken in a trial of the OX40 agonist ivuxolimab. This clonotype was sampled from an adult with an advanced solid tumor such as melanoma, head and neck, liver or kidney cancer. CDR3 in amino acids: CASSKVWWERDGTEAFF. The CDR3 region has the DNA TGTGCCAGCAGCAAAGTTTGGTGGGAAAGGGATGGCACTGAAGCTTTCTTT.